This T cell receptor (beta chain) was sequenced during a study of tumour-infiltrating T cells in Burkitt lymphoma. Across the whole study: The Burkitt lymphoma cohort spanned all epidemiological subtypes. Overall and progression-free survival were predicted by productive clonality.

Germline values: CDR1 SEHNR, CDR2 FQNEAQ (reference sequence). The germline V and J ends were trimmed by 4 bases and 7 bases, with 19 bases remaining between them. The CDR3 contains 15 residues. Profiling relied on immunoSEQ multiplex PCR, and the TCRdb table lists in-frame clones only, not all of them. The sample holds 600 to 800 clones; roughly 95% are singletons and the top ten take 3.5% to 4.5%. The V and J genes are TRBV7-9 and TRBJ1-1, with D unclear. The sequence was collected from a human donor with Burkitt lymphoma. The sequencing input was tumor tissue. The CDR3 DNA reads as TGTGCCAGCAGCTCCCCCGGACGGGGAACAAGTGAAGCTTTCTTT. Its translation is CASSSPGRGTSEAFF. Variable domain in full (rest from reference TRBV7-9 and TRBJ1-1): DTGVSQNPRHKITKRGQNVTFRCDPISEHNRLYWYRQTLGQGPEFLTYFQNEAQLEKSRLLSDRFSAERPKGSFSTLEIQRTEQGDSAMYLCASSSPGRGTSEAFFGQGTRLTVV.